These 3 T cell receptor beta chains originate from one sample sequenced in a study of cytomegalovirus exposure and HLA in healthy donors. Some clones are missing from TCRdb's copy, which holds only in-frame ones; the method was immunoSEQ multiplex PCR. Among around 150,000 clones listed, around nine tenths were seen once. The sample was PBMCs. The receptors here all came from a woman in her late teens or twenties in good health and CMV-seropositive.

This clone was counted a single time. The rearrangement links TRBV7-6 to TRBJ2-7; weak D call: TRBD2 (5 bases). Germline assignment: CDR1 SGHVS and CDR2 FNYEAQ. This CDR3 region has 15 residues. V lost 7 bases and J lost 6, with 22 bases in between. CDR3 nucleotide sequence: TGTGCCAGCACCCTCCTCGGTGGCAATGGAGGCGAGCAGTACTTC. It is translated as CASTLLGGNGGEQYF.

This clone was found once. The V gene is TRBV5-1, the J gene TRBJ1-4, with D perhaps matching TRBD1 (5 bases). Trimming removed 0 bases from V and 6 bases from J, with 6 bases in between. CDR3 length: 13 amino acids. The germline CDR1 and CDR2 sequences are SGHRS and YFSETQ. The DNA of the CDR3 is TGCGCCAGCAGCTTGGCGGGGGATGAAAAACTGTTTTTT. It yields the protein CASSLAGDEKLFF.

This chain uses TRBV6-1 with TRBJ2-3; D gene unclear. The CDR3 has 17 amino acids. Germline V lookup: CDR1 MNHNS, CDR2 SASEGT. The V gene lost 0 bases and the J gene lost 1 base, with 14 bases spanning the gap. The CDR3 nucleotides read TGTGCCAGCAGTGAAGCGTCGCTCGGTCTAGGCACAGATACGCAGTATTTT. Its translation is CASSEASLGLGTDTQYF.